This T cell receptor (beta chain) stems from a study of blood T cell repertoires in COVID-19. Study overall: Spain, Italy and the United States supplied samples that represented acute and convalescent COVID-19. In each case, the material was cDNA or gDNA derived from T cells, B-cell-depleted T cells, or PBMCs.

CDR1 SGHRS and CDR2 YFSETQ come from the germline V gene. The CDR3 is 16 amino acids. V shed 0 bases and J 10 bases; nucleotides not matched to a gene: 6. Clones were read by immunoSEQ multiplex PCR, and TCRdb kept only the in-frame ones, dropping some. Among over 100,000 clones listed, around 90% were seen once. Sequenced material: peripheral blood. The source is a human donor in a cohort sampled during active COVID-19. The chain has TRBV5-1 and TRBJ1-6, with 11 bases that match TRBD1. The CDR3 DNA sequence: TGCGCCAGCAGCTTGGATGGACAGGGGGCAGGATCACCCCTCCACTTT. It encodes CASSLDGQGAGSPLHF.